The next 23 T cell receptor beta chains were all read from a single sample in a study of T cells in localized non-small cell lung cancer. Clones were sequenced by immunoSEQ multiplex PCR, and TCRdb holds only the in-frame ones, with some missing. Among around 3,600 clones listed, approximately 25% were seen once. The sample in question was lung tumor tissue, obtained before any cancer treatment. These receptors were obtained from a woman aged 35 to 70 with stage I lung adenocarcinoma.

There are a few counts of this clone. The J gene is TRBJ2-4, the V gene TRBV9; 9 bases agree with TRBD1. There are 16 residues in the CDR3. Germline-derived CDR1 and CDR2 are SGDLS and YYNGEE. V gave up 3 bases and J gave up 6 bases; unmatched junction bases: 10. This CDR3 is CASSGRGTGSGNIQYF. The CDR3 nucleotides read TGTGCCAGCAGCGGACGGGGGACAGGGTCTGGAAACATTCAGTACTTC.

The chain joins TRBV15 to TRBJ2-1; D not certain. Looked up from germline, CDR1 is LNHNV and CDR2 is YYDKDF (reference sequence). This CDR3 has 14 residues. With 0 bases removed from V and 7 bases from J, the gap between germline ends came to 10 bases. CDR3 region: CATSRDLMLNEQFF. In nucleotides, the CDR3 is TGTGCCACCAGCAGAGATTTGATGCTAAATGAGCAGTTCTTC. The full variable domain, rest sourced from reference TRBV15 and TRBJ2-1, is DAMVIQNPRYQVTQFGKPVTLSCSQTLNHNVMYWYQQKSSQAPKLLFHYYDKDFNNEADTPDNFQSRRPNTSFCFLDIRSPGLGDTAMYLCATSRDLMLNEQFFGPGTRLTVL.

The V call is TRBV29-1, the J call TRBJ2-5; D uncertain. Looked up from germline, CDR1 is SQVTM and CDR2 is ANQGSEA. CDR3 length: 12 residues. V lost 6 bases and J 0 bases, leaving 8 bases between the germline ends. The CDR3 region is CSVHGYQETQYF. CDR3 nucleotide sequence: TGCAGCGTGCATGGGTACCAAGAGACCCAGTACTTC.

This clone has only a few counts. The chain recombines TRBV28 with TRBJ1-2, with 10 bases identical to TRBD1. The germline V gene has CDR1 MDHEN and CDR2 SYDVKM. V trimming: 1 base; J trimming: 8 bases; junction bases outside the gene matches: 7. CDR3 length equals 15 residues. The chain's CDR3 is CASSLSVTGGAGYTF. The DNA for the CDR3 is TGTGCCAGCAGTTTATCTGTGACAGGGGGCGCGGGCTACACCTTC.

The rearrangement links TRBV19 to TRBJ1-2; 8 bases are shared with TRBD1. V shed 11 bases and J 4 bases; nucleotides not matched to a gene: 9. This CDR3 contains 13 residues. From germline, CDR1 is LNHDA and CDR2 SQIVND (reference sequence). The CDR3 region is CAANRGYSYGYTF. Here the CDR3 DNA reads TGTGCCGCAAACAGGGGGTACAGCTATGGCTACACCTTC.

This rearrangement joins TRBV28 to TRBJ2-7; 8 nucleotides line up with TRBD1. Germline CDR1 is MDHEN and CDR2 is SYDVKM. The CDR3 has 14 residues. V was pared by 4 bases and J by 1 base, with 3 bases of the junction left unmatched. This chain's CDR3 is CASSYGDRSYEQYF. The CDR3 DNA reads TGTGCCAGCAGTTATGGGGACAGGTCCTACGAGCAGTACTTC.

This clone is medium-sized. The chain links TRBV6-8 to TRBJ2-7; 8 bases map to TRBD2. The CDR3 length is 14 residues. Germline loops: CDR1 MNHGY, CDR2 SAAAGT. V shed 2 bases and J 3 bases; nucleotides not matched to a gene: 3. Here the CDR3 DNA reads TGTGCCAGCAGTTACGGAGCGGGGGACTACGAGCAGTACTTC. Amino acid sequence: CASSYGAGDYEQYF.

The chain recombines TRBV19 with TRBJ1-2, with TRBD1 matching 9 bases. V lost 7 bases, J lost 8 bases, and 14 bases stayed unmatched. Germline values: CDR1 LNHDA, CDR2 SQIVND (reference sequence). This CDR3 contains 15 residues. For the CDR3, the DNA is TGTGCCAGTAATCCCCAAACAGGGGGCGCGTGGGGCTACACCTTC. Translation: CASNPQTGGAWGYTF. Complete variable domain (other parts from reference TRBV19 and TRBJ1-2): DGGITQSPKYLFRKEGQNVTLSCEQNLNHDAMYWYRQDPGQGLRLIYYSQIVNDFQKGDIAEGYSVSREKKESFPLTVTSAQKNPTAFYLCASNPQTGGAWGYTFGSGTRLTVV.

This clone was observed a single time. The rearrangement joins TRBV12-5 to TRBJ1-2; no clear D gene. Trimming pared 0 bases from V and 5 bases from J, leaving 4 bases between. This CDR3 contains 12 residues. Germline V lookup: CDR1 LGHNT, CDR2 FRNRAP. The CDR3 region is CASGLVLYGYTF. The CDR3 region has the DNA TGTGCTAGTGGTTTGGTACTATATGGCTACACCTTC. The whole variable domain, remainder taken from reference TRBV12-5 and TRBJ1-2, is DARVTQTPRHKVTEMGQEVTMRCQPILGHNTVFWYRQTMMQGLELLAYFRNRAPLDDSGMPKDRFSAEMPDATLATLKIQPSEPRDSAVYFCASGLVLYGYTFGSGTRLTVV.

There are a few counts of this clone. J is TRBJ2-3 and V is TRBV4-1, with 12 bases that match TRBD2. J was trimmed by 2 bases and V by 5 bases; bases with no gene match: 11. From germline, CDR1 is MGHRA and CDR2 YSYEKL. The length of the CDR3 is 18 residues. Here the CDR3 reads CASSSTSGGPKVTDTQYF. CDR3 coding DNA: TGCGCCAGCAGCTCTACTAGCGGGGGGCCGAAAGTCACAGATACGCAGTATTTT.

The chain is built from TRBV15 and TRBJ1-3; D call uncertain. CDR1 is LNHNV, CDR2 YYDKDF, per germline (reference sequence). The ends were cut back, 3 bases at V and 2 bases at J, with 11 bases in the middle. The CDR3 spans 15 residues. The DNA for the CDR3 is TGTGCCACCAGCAGGGAATTGAATACTGGAAACACCATATATTTT. Translating it yields CATSRELNTGNTIYF.

The chain has TRBV5-1 and TRBJ1-2; 8 bases are a match to TRBD1. The germline V gene has CDR1 SGHRS and CDR2 YFSETQ. The J segment lost 4 bases and the V segment lost 0 bases, leaving 8 bases of the junction unmatched. The CDR3 is 16 residues long. The CDR3 coding sequence is TGCGCCAGCAGCTTGGCAGACAGGGGATCACCCTATGGCTACACCTTC. Translation: CASSLADRGSPYGYTF.

This clone is classed as medium-sized (0.01 to 0.1%). V usage is TRBV11-3 and J usage is TRBJ1-6, with D maybe TRBD1 (6 bases). Trimming took off 3 bases at V and 7 bases at J, with 19 bases between the two ends. CDR1 and CDR2 from the germline V gene are SGHNT and YENEEA. The CDR3 contains 17 residues. The CDR3 bases are TGTGCCAGCAGCTTGACCCCCCCGGCGGGGGCGAATTCACCCCTCCACTTT. The encoded protein is CASSLTPPAGANSPLHF.

This clone was seen more than once but under ten times. The chain couples TRBV11-3 to TRBJ2-7, with 8 bases lining up with TRBD1. The V gene's germline CDR1 is SGHNT and CDR2 YENEEA. The CDR3 runs to 15 residues. The junction had 7 bases not matched to a gene; V was cut back by 3 bases and J by 3 bases. CDR3 in amino acids: CASSLSRTGIYEQYF. DNA for the CDR3: TGTGCCAGCAGCTTGTCCCGGACAGGGATCTACGAGCAGTACTTC.

This clone was detected a few times. V gene TRBV23-1 combines with J gene TRBJ1-2; no reliable D call. TRBV23-1 is reported as an ORF; its role is uncertain. The V gene lost 6 bases and the J gene lost 2 bases, with 13 bases spanning the gap. The CDR3 totals 14 residues. CDR3 DNA: TGCGCCAGCAGCTTGGTAACGGCGAACTATGGCTACACCTTC. It encodes CASSLVTANYGYTF.

The V and J genes are TRBV12-2 and TRBJ1-4; the tabulated D call, TRBD1, remains unverified against the DNA. TRBV12-2 is tagged as a pseudogene. This CDR3 comprises 15 residues. For the CDR3, the DNA is TGTGCCAGTAGTACCCACGGGACAGGAAATGAAAAACTGTTTTTT. This gives the protein CASSTHGTGNEKLFF.

This clone was counted a few times. The chain employs TRBV9 and TRBJ1-5; 10 bases match TRBD1. Losses at the gene ends were 5 bases for V and 3 bases for J; bases not matched to a gene: 8. Germline V CDR1 and CDR2: SGDLS, YYNGEE. The CDR3 length is 16 residues. CDR3 nucleotides: TGTGCCAGCAGTGCTTACGGGACAGGGGTCAATCAGCCCCAGCATTTT. Translation gives CASSAYGTGVNQPQHF. The full variable domain, in which reference TRBV9 and TRBJ1-5 provide the parts outside the CDR3, is DSGVTQTPKHLITATGQRVTLRCSPRSGDLSVYWYQQSLDQGLQFLIQYYNGEERAKGNILERFSAQQFPDLHSELNLSSLELGDSALYFCASSAYGTGVNQPQHFGDGTRLSIL.

The chain joins TRBV10-1 to TRBJ1-1; D is ambiguous. CDR1 and CDR2 from the germline V gene are WNHNN and SYGVQD (reference sequence). V was cut by 3 bases and J by 8 bases, with 13 bases left in between. This CDR3 comprises 13 residues. The CDR3 loop reads CASSDLITPEAFF. As DNA, the CDR3 is TGCGCCAGCAGTGATTTAATAACCCCAGAAGCTTTCTTT.

This clone has more than one count but fewer than ten. V gene TRBV28 combines with J gene TRBJ2-2, with a tentative D call TRBD2 (6 bases). V lost 4 bases to trimming and J lost 4 bases, with 13 bases between them. Germline CDR1 reads MDHEN; CDR2 reads SYDVKM. This CDR3 has 15 residues. CDR3 sequence (DNA): TGTGCCAGCAGTTCCTCGGGACTCGCCACCGGGGAGCTGTTTTTT. Translating it yields CASSSSGLATGELFF.

This clone is labeled medium-sized. The chain recombines TRBV11-3 with TRBJ2-6; D is possibly TRBD2 (6 bases). Germline values: CDR1 SGHNT, CDR2 YENEEA. The CDR3 runs to 18 residues. V was trimmed by 5 bases and J by 1 base, leaving 18 bases between them. The chain's CDR3 is CASSPRRGSLSGANVLTF. Here the CDR3 DNA reads TGTGCCAGCAGCCCCCGGCGGGGCTCACTTTCTGGGGCCAACGTCCTGACTTTC. Full variable domain (outside the CDR3, taken from reference TRBV11-3 and TRBJ2-6): EAGVVQSPRYKIIEKKQPVAFWCNPISGHNTLYWYLQNLGQGPELLIRYENEEAVDDSQLPKDRFSAERLKGVDSTLKIQPAELGDSAVYLCASSPRRGSLSGANVLTFGAGSRLTVL.

This clone has only a few counts. The chain uses TRBV14 and TRBJ1-2, with 9 nucleotides matching TRBD1. V gave up 3 bases and J gave up 4 bases; unmatched junction bases: 3. From germline, CDR1 is SGHDN and CDR2 FVKESK. The CDR3 runs to 14 residues. CDR3 DNA: TGTGCCAGCAGCCAGGGACAGGGAGGCTATGGCTACACCTTC. It codes for CASSQGQGGYGYTF.

V usage is TRBV6-1 and J usage is TRBJ1-1, with D unresolved. The length of the CDR3 is 15 residues. Per the germline V gene, CDR1 is MNHNS and CDR2 is SASEGT. V lost 1 base, J lost 1 base, and 10 bases lay in between. CDR3 loop: CASSEVWRANTEAFF. DNA of the CDR3: TGTGCCAGCAGTGAAGTTTGGCGAGCGAACACTGAAGCTTTCTTT.

This chain connects TRBV12-5 to TRBJ1-4; D not certain. The V end was cut by 6 bases, the J end by 3 bases, with 11 bases between. CDR1 LGHNT and CDR2 FRNRAP come from the germline V gene. The CDR3 runs 14 residues. The CDR3 protein is CASGEGGSNEKLFF. In nucleotides, the CDR3 is TGTGCTAGTGGGGAAGGAGGTTCTAATGAAAAACTGTTTTTT.